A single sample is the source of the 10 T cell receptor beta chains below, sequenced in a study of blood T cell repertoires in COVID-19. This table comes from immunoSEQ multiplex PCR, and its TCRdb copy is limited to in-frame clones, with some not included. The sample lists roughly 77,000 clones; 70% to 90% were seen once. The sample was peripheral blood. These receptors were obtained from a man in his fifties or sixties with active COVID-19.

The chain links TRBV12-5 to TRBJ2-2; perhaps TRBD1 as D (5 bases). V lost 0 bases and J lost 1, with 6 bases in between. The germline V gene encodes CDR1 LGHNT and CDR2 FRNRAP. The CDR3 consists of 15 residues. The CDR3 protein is CASGLVQGNTGELFF. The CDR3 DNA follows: TGTGCTAGTGGTTTGGTCCAGGGGAACACCGGGGAGCTGTTTTTT.

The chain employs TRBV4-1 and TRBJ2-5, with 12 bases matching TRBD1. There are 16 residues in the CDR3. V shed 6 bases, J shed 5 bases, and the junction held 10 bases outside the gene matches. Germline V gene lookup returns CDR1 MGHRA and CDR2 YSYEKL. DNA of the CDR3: TGCGCCAGCAGAGGGACAGGGGGCGTTTCGGGGGAGACCCAGTACTTC. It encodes CASRGTGGVSGETQYF.

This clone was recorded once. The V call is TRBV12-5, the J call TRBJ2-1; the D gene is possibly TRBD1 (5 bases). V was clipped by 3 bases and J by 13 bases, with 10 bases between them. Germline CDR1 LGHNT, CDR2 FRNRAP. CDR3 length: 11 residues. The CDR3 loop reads CASGLRGRQFF. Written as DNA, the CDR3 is TGTGCTAGTGGTTTAAGGGGCCGCCAGTTCTTC.

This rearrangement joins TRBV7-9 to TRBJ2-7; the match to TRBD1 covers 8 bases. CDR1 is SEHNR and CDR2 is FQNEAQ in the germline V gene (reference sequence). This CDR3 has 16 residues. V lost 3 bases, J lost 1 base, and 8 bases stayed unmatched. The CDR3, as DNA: TGTGCCAGCAGCTTGGGGACAGGACTGTTGTCCTACGAGCAGTACTTC. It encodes CASSLGTGLLSYEQYF.

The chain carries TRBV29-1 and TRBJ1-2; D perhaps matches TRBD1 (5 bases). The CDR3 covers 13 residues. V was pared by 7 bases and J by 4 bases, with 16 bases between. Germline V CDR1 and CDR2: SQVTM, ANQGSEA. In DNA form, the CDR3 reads TGCAGCGCCTCCTCTCGGGGGATCTATGGCTACACCTTC. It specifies CSASSRGIYGYTF.

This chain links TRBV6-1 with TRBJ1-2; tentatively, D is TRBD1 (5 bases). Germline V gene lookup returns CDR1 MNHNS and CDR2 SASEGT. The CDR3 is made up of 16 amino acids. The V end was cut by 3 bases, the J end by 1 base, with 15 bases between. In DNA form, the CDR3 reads TGTGCCAGCAGTGATCCCCCAGGGTATGTTAACTATGGCTACACCTTC. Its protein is CASSDPPGYVNYGYTF.

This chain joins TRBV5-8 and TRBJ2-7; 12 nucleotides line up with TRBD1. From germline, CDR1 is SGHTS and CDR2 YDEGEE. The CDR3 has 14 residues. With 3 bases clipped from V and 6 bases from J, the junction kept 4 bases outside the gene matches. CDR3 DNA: TGTGCCAGCAGCTCTCGGGACAGGGGGCGCGAGCAGTACTTC. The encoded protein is CASSSRDRGREQYF.

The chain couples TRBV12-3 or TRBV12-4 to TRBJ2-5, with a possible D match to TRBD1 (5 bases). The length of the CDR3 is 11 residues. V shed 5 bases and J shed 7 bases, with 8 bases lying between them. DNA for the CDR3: TGTGCCAGCAGTCTAAGGGGGACCCAGTACTTC. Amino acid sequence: CASSLRGTQYF.

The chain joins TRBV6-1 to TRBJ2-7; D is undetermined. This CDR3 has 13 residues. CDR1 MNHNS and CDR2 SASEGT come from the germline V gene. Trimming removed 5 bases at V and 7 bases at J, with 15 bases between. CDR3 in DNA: TGTGCCAGCAGTCAAGATGCGTTCGGGGAGCAGTACTTC. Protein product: CASSQDAFGEQYF.

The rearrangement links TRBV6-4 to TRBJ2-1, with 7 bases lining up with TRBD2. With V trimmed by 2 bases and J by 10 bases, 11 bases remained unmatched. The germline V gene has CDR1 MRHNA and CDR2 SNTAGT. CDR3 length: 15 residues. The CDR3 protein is CASSDPGVPAGEQFF. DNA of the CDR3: TGTGCCAGCAGTGACCCAGGTGTTCCAGCGGGGGAGCAGTTCTTC.